This TCR beta chain was identified in a study of blood T cell repertoires in COVID-19. V gave up 1 base and J gave up 0 bases, with 7 bases separating them. Germline V lookup: CDR1 SGHTA, CDR2 FQGNSA. CDR3 length: 15 residues. Sequencing used immunoSEQ multiplex PCR; TCRdb keeps in-frame clones, though not all of them. The profile covers 200,000 or so clones, with approximately 90% appearing a single time and about 2.6% taken by the ten largest. The sample was PBMCs or T cells enriched from blood (not recorded which). This sequence was found in a young woman who had recovered from COVID-19. The chain combines TRBV7-2 with TRBJ1-5; TRBD1 might be the D (6 bases). CDR3 protein: CASSLVRGSNQPQHF. CDR3 in DNA: TGTGCCAGCAGCTTAGTCAGGGGTAGCAATCAGCCCCAGCATTTT.